Below, 2 T cell receptor beta chains from the same sample are listed, as sequenced in a study of T cells in Graves' hyperthyroidism and ophthalmopathy. Regions amplified from RNA transcripts were the TCR beta CDR3 regions. First-round RT-PCR of the TCR CDR3 relied on the HTBI primer set. TCRdb called the multiplex PCR reads again in MiXCR, with one record for every CDR3 protein. The data contain approximately 400,000 distinct CDR3 sequences, about a sixth of them seen just once; the ten biggest clones take up roughly 15%. The sequenced material came from blood. The source is a woman younger than 35 with Graves' hyperthyroidism.

This clonotype was seen repeatedly, ten times or more. The V gene is TRBV2, the J gene TRBJ2-3, with D possibly matching TRBD1 (6 bases). The germline CDR1 and CDR2 sequences are SNHLY and FYNNEI. The CDR3 runs 16 residues. Trimming removed 6 bases at V and 1 base at J, with 17 bases between. CDR3 in DNA: TGTGCCAGCAGCGCCGAAGGGGGTTCTCGCACAGATACGCAGTATTTT. Its translation: CASSAEGGSRTDTQYF.

This clonotype has just a few counts. The V and J genes are TRBV2 and TRBJ1-3; the D gene is possibly TRBD1 (6 bases). The CDR3 is made up of 15 amino acids. The V gene's germline CDR1 is SNHLY and CDR2 FYNNEI. V was clipped by 7 bases and J by 3 bases, with 16 bases between them. The CDR3 sequence is CASKRTDVGGNTIYF. For the CDR3, the DNA is TGTGCCAGCAAACGGACAGACGTCGGTGGAAACACCATATATTTT.